This T cell receptor (beta chain) was identified in a study of long-term antiretroviral therapy in people with HIV. Before DNA extraction, roughly 0.95-10 million cryopreserved PBMC were held in the samples. The CDR3 loop spans 14 amino acids. Germline V lookup: CDR1 MNHNS, CDR2 SASEGT. The V gene end was trimmed by 7 bases and the J gene end by 2 bases; junction bases not matched to a gene: 5. Broader study findings: Diversity increased after ART yet remained lower than in transplant donor controls.

Points on this clone: Its antigen is not known.

The assay, immunoSEQ v3.0, was run at survey level. The method was immunoSEQ multiplex PCR; TCRdb's version includes in-frame clones alone and lacks a portion of them. The sample holds about 30,000 clones; 94% are singletons and the top ten take 3.5% to 4.5%. The source is a woman between 50 and 59 years old with HIV. This material consisted of unsorted PBMCs, taken about 5.1 years after starting antiretroviral therapy. The chain links TRBV6-1 to TRBJ1-2, with 9 bases aligning to TRBD1. The CDR3 loop is CASIFTGGNYGYTF. As DNA, the CDR3 is TGTGCCAGCATTTTCACAGGGGGCAACTATGGCTACACCTTC.